Reported below is one T cell receptor (beta chain). The V gene's germline CDR1 is SNHLY and CDR2 FYNNEI. This CDR3 has 14 residues. Trimming stripped 2 bases from V and 4 bases from J, with 11 bases between. The sample originates from a study of beta chain features in type 1 diabetes. All of the isolated RNA was reverse transcribed, so expressed TCRB transcripts were sequenced. Sequencing was performed with immunoSEQ multiplex PCR; in TCRdb, only in-frame clones are kept and a portion is missing. The sample includes nearly 250,000 clones, more than 65% of them seen just once. The chain carries TRBV2 and TRBJ2-5; D gene uncertain. Sequenced material: naive CD4+ T cells from blood. This clonotype originated in a young man in good health. The CDR3 spells CASSEWAERETQYF. For the CDR3, the DNA is TGTGCCAGCAGTGAATGGGCCGAGCGAGAGACCCAGTACTTC.